Following are 12 T cell receptor beta chains from one sample sequenced in a study of vaccination effects on CD4 cells after COVID-19. Expansion of antigen-specific CD4+ T cells with viral peptide pools was carried out by the ViraFEST assay before sequencing. Scientists isolated CD4+ T cells after an approximately 10-day culture period ended. Either the BNT162b2 or mRNA-1273 vaccine was given to participants in two doses. Sequenced by immunoSEQ multiplex PCR; TCRdb stores in-frame clones only, minus some. The sample lists about 48,000 clones, around 74% occurring once. For these receptors, no antigen is known. The starting material was CD4+ T cells from PBMCs cultured with HCoV-OC43 spike peptides, obtained after COVID-19 vaccination. Subset reported: HCoV-OC43 spike overlapping peptide pool stimulation. The origin of the receptors is a human donor who received a COVID-19 vaccine.

The V call is TRBV2, the J call TRBJ1-1; a weak D match, TRBD1 (6 bases). Trimming removed 6 bases at V and 0 bases at J, with 11 bases between. The CDR3 runs 14 residues. Germline CDR1 SNHLY, CDR2 FYNNEI. As DNA, the CDR3 is TGTGCCAGCAGGAAACAGGGTATGAACACTGAAGCTTTCTTT. It codes for CASRKQGMNTEAFF.

This clone was counted only a few times. V and J are TRBV19 and TRBJ2-3, with D uncertain. Per germline, CDR1 LNHDA and CDR2 SQIVND (reference sequence). V was trimmed by 3 bases and J by 9 bases, leaving 19 bases between them. This CDR3 comprises 15 residues. DNA of the CDR3: TGTGCCAGTAGTATTCAGGAGCAGGCTCCGCACACGCAGTATTTT. Translation: CASSIQEQAPHTQYF.

The sample holds one count of this clone. The chain uses TRBV27 and TRBJ2-3; D gene uncertain. CDR1 and CDR2 from the germline V gene are MNHEY and SMNVEV (reference sequence). The CDR3 sequence is 16 residues long. V lost 4 bases and J lost 1, with 15 bases in between. The CDR3 region is CASSSRSLVGTDTQYF. DNA of the CDR3: TGTGCCAGCAGTTCGCGATCTCTAGTAGGCACAGATACGCAGTATTTT.

A single count supports this clone. The chain couples TRBV6-6 to TRBJ2-3, with 7 bases that match TRBD2. Germline CDR1 and CDR2: MNHNY and SVGAGI (reference sequence). V trimming: 7 bases; J trimming: 2 bases; junction bases outside the gene matches: 12. The CDR3 runs to 16 residues. Here the CDR3 DNA reads TGTGCCAGCACAAACCTCGGCGGGAGCTTCACAGATACGCAGTATTTT. Translated: CASTNLGGSFTDTQYF.

The chain combines TRBV5-1 with TRBJ1-1; D is ambiguous. The V end lost 0 bases, the J end lost 1 base, and 10 bases lay between the germline ends. The germline V gene has CDR1 SGHRS and CDR2 YFSETQ. The length of the CDR3 is 15 residues. CDR3 nucleotides: TGCGCCAGCAGCTTGGTGGGATCCACGAACACTGAAGCTTTCTTT. It specifies CASSLVGSTNTEAFF.

The chain carries TRBV12-3 or TRBV12-4 and TRBJ1-5; no reliable D call. V was shortened by 7 bases and J by 5 bases, with 9 bases between the two germline ends. The CDR3 extends over 12 amino acids. CDR3 protein: CASTLEDQPQHF. The CDR3 region has the DNA TGTGCCAGCACCCTGGAGGATCAGCCCCAGCATTTT.

The chain joins TRBV12-3 or TRBV12-4 to TRBJ1-5, with D hard to call. This CDR3 is 13 amino acids long. Trimming shortened V by 6 bases and J by 7 bases, and 13 bases separated the two germline ends. CDR3 nucleotides: TGTGCCAGCAGCCTCCGACCTGGACAGCCCCAGCATTTT. Residues: CASSLRPGQPQHF.

This chain links TRBV27 with TRBJ1-1; no reliable D call. The germline gives CDR1 MNHEY, CDR2 SMNVEV (reference sequence). Trimming removed 5 bases at V and 11 bases at J, with 18 bases between. The CDR3 consists of 13 residues. CDR3 residues: CASSPSGRRLAFF. Written as DNA, the CDR3 is TGTGCCAGCAGTCCTTCGGGCAGGAGATTGGCTTTCTTT.

CDR3 nucleotide sequence: TGTGCCAGTAGTATTAGTCGAAATAGCAATCAGCCCCAGCATTTT. Translating gives CASSISRNSNQPQHF. This chain connects TRBV19 to TRBJ1-5; D not resolved. The germline V and J ends were trimmed by 3 bases and 0 bases, with 9 bases remaining between them. Per the germline V gene, CDR1 is LNHDA and CDR2 is SQIVND (reference sequence). The CDR3 sequence is 15 residues long. The variable domain in full, with the rest retrieved from reference TRBV19 and TRBJ1-5, is DGGITQSPKYLFRKEGQNVTLSCEQNLNHDAMYWYRQDPGQGLRLIYYSQIVNDFQKGDIAEGYSVSREKKESFPLTVTSAQKNPTAFYLCASSISRNSNQPQHFGDGTRLSIL.

In this sample, this clone turned up a few times. V usage is TRBV3-1 (or the pseudogene TRBV3-2) and J usage is TRBJ1-1, with no clear D. Germline V gives CDR1 LGHDT, CDR2 YNNKEL (reference sequence). The CDR3 is 14 residues long. Trimming took off 3 bases at V and 1 base at J, with 9 bases between the two ends. The CDR3 sequence is CASSHGRENTEAFF. The CDR3 DNA is TGTGCCAGCAGCCACGGGAGGGAGAACACTGAAGCTTTCTTT.

This chain uses TRBV19 with TRBJ1-2; TRBD1 might be the D (5 bases). The CDR3 is 13 amino acids. Trimming shortened V by 7 bases and J by 2 bases, and 11 bases separated the two germline ends. Germline CDR1 LNHDA, CDR2 SQIVND (reference sequence). The CDR3 region has the DNA TGTGCCAGTAACGGAGGACACAACTATGGCTACACCTTC. Its translation: CASNGGHNYGYTF. The full variable domain, in which reference TRBV19 and TRBJ1-2 provide the parts outside the CDR3, is DGGITQSPKYLFRKEGQNVTLSCEQNLNHDAMYWYRQDPGQGLRLIYYSQIVNDFQKGDIAEGYSVSREKKESFPLTVTSAQKNPTAFYLCASNGGHNYGYTFGSGTRLTVV.

The chain has TRBV7-9 and TRBJ2-7; possibly TRBD1 for D (5 bases). Germline CDR1 and CDR2: SEHNR and FQNEAQ (reference sequence). Trimming stripped 5 bases from V and 6 bases from J, with 14 bases between. This CDR3 contains 13 residues. CDR3 nucleotides: TGTGCCAGCAGCAGTCTACAGGCGACCGAGCAGTACTTC. Amino acids: CASSSLQATEQYF.